This T cell receptor beta chain was recorded in a study of blood T cell repertoires in COVID-19 (dated by TCRdb to the early 2020s). Background on the whole study: The collaborator samples originated in the United States, Italy and Spain and spanned the acute and convalescent phases of COVID-19. Subjects who had been exposed to COVID-19, were actively infected with it, or had recovered from it provided the deeply sampled blood TCRbeta repertoires that made up the dataset. The material from the prospective study consisted of cDNA or gDNA derived from T cells, B-cell-depleted T cells, or PBMCs. The repertoires were released in a freely available public database intended as a resource for research on the immune response to SARS-CoV-2. A de-identified subject ID, COVID-19 status, age in years and sex were almost always included in the sample metadata. HLA class I and class II types, where available, came from metadata supplied by the sample provider rather than from assay-based typing. The samples were drawn from the first 160 participants of the ongoing ImmuneRACE study and from about 1,200 subjects provided by 6 global collaborators.

Overall results and qualifications from the work: The quantity of clinical and demographic metadata differed by source and by participant and was supplied without curation.

To note about this clone: Its recognized antigen is unknown. No qualities accompany the bases; no much larger clone lies one base away.

TCRbeta CDR3 regions were amplified from genomic DNA by means of the immunoSEQ Assay, a bias-controlled multiplex PCR. In the paper's pipeline: The number of nucleated cells in each sample was estimated from the amplification of reference gene primers within the assay. To quantify the absolute abundance of each unique TCRbeta CDR3 rearrangement, sequence reads were collapsed and filtered. For each sample, productive Simpson clonality was calculated by taking the square root of Simpson's diversity index across productive rearrangements. Drawn from immuneACCESS, this table holds only the in-frame rearrangements with V and J called that TCRdb kept. Clones are partly lost; checked studies trace under half to an unresolved V gene and leave the rest unexplained. The D gene and trimming were derived from the DNA, and the V and J assignments and clone size from that table. The sample profile shows about 100,000 clones; approximately 85% of them were found once. The ten largest clones capture 4.8% of the sample.

Trimming removed 3 bases from V and 7 bases from J; the gene matches leave 8 bases unexplained. As encoded in the germline V gene, CDR1 is LGHNT while CDR2 is FRNRAP. The CDR3 runs 16 amino acids, cysteine and phenylalanine included. Solely the CDR3 DNA is kept, with 48 bases framed from the first base. Each collaborating institution followed its own protocols to collect whole blood in K2EDTA tubes. For TCRbeta analysis, collaborators shipped samples in one of three forms: frozen whole blood, isolated PBMCs, or DNA extracted from either of those sample types. The sequence is built from TRBV12-5 and TRBJ2-1, and 11 junction bases match TRBD2. The receptor was isolated from a man between 60 and 75 years old with acute or convalescent COVID-19. The source material was peripheral blood. The sequenced DNA: TGTGCTAGTGGTTTTTGGTTAGCGGGAGGGCCGAATGAGCAGTTCTTC. This encodes CASGFWLAGGPNEQFF.